The present entry profiles one T cell receptor (beta chain) with its context. The antigen remains unidentified. Germline V gene lookup returns CDR1 ENHRY and CDR2 SYGVKD. The CDR3 contains 14 residues. The record originates from a study of monozygotic twins with inflammatory bowel disease. Findings and caveats of the study: Healthy co-twins had higher TCRbeta inverse Simpson diversity than their IBD twins.

Per sample, reverse transcription was split into eight reactions. The UMIs contained a 6-nucleotide sample barcode. They were added by template switching during cDNA synthesis. TCRdb re-called the 5' RACE reads, yielding one record per CDR3 amino acid sequence without DNA. This sample's clone table lists approximately 390,000 distinct CDR3 sequences. The chain has TRBV10-3 and TRBJ2-5; the D call from TCRdb, TRBD1, cannot be confirmed without DNA. The receptor's source is a human donor with ulcerative colitis or Crohn's disease, or a healthy co-twin of an affected twin (not recorded which). The sample comprised blood. The CDR3: CAISDTTGTPTQYF.